Listed here are 10 T cell receptor beta chains from one sample, sequenced in a study of shared clonotypes between healthy human individuals. Naive-designated CD8 cells lacked CD45RO, were positively enriched for CCR7, and omitted terminally differentiated effector memory CD45RA+ cells. Sequencing used immunoSEQ multiplex PCR; TCRdb keeps in-frame clones, though not all of them. This table has about 800,000 clones, 90% to 98% appearing once. The sequenced sample was naive CD8+ T cells sorted from blood. These receptors came from a man aged 25 to 40 in good health.

V usage is TRBV29-1 and J usage is TRBJ2-3, with 12 bases aligning to TRBD2. The CDR3 spans 17 residues. V shed 6 bases and J 3 bases; nucleotides not matched to a gene: 13. CDR1 is SQVTM, CDR2 ANQGSEA, per germline. DNA of the CDR3: TGCAGCGTGGAGGGGATGACTAGCGGGAGAATGACAGATACGCAGTATTTT. It yields the protein CSVEGMTSGRMTDTQYF.

The V and J genes are TRBV4-1 and TRBJ2-7, with 7 bases that match TRBD2. J lost 0 bases, V lost 1 base, and 6 bases had no gene match. In germline, CDR1 is MGHRA, CDR2 YSYEKL. The CDR3 contains 16 residues. In DNA form, the CDR3 reads TGCGCCAGCAGCCAAGTAAGGGACTATAGCTCCTACGAGCAGTACTTC. This gives the protein CASSQVRDYSSYEQYF.

The V gene is TRBV2, the J gene TRBJ2-5; 16 bases match TRBD2. The CDR3 runs 17 residues. The V and J ends lost 7 bases and 1 base, in that order; junction bases with no gene match: 6. Germline V gene lookup returns CDR1 SNHLY and CDR2 FYNNEI. The CDR3 loop reads CASTGTSGRARQETQYF. The CDR3 DNA follows: TGTGCCAGCACCGGGACTAGCGGGAGGGCTCGCCAAGAGACCCAGTACTTC.

The chain uses TRBV10-1 and TRBJ2-7; 8 bases match TRBD2. The CDR3 sequence is 16 residues long. Unmatched junction bases numbered 14, after V lost 6 bases and J lost 4 bases. Germline lookup yields CDR1 WNHNN and CDR2 SYGVQD (reference sequence). CDR3 sequence: CASREYGVAGPYEQYF. The CDR3 bases are TGCGCCAGCAGGGAATACGGGGTAGCGGGACCATACGAGCAGTACTTC.

The chain uses TRBV9 and TRBJ2-1; 13 positions match TRBD2. From germline, CDR1 is SGDLS and CDR2 YYNGEE. The CDR3 runs to 16 residues. V shed 6 bases and J 8 bases; nucleotides not matched to a gene: 11. The CDR3, as DNA: TGTGCCAGCAACGAGGGGGGACTAGCGGGATTTGATGAGCAGTTCTTC. Translating gives CASNEGGLAGFDEQFF. The variable domain in full, with the rest retrieved from reference TRBV9 and TRBJ2-1, is DSGVTQTPKHLITATGQRVTLRCSPRSGDLSVYWYQQSLDQGLQFLIQYYNGEERAKGNILERFSAQQFPDLHSELNLSSLELGDSALYFCASNEGGLAGFDEQFFGPGTRLTVL.

V usage is TRBV27 and J usage is TRBJ2-3, with no clear D. Trimming cost V 5 bases and J 3 bases, with 15 bases left between them. Germline CDR1 is MNHEY and CDR2 is SMNVEV (reference sequence). This CDR3 has 15 amino acids. The CDR3 region is CASSPIVTRTDTQYF. The CDR3 nucleotides are TGTGCCAGCAGTCCAATAGTTACGAGGACAGATACGCAGTATTTT.

This chain uses TRBV11-2 with TRBJ2-7, with a weak D call TRBD2 (8 bases). V dropped 6 bases and J dropped 2 bases, with 14 bases sitting between them. The CDR3 contains 14 residues. Germline loops: CDR1 SGHAT, CDR2 FQNNGV. Written as DNA, the CDR3 is TGTGCCAGCAGTTTTAGCGGGACAGCCTACGAGCAGTACTTC. It is translated as CASSFSGTAYEQYF. The full variable domain, its missing parts supplied by reference TRBV11-2 and TRBJ2-7, is EAGVAQSPRYKIIEKRQSVAFWCNPISGHATLYWYQQILGQGPKLLIQFQNNGVVDDSQLPKDRFSAERLKGVDSTLKIQPAKLEDSAVYLCASSFSGTAYEQYFGPGTRLTVT.

This clone was observed once. This rearrangement joins TRBV9 to TRBJ2-1; no definite D call. Germline V CDR1 and CDR2: SGDLS, YYNGEE. V was cut by 6 bases and J by 5 bases, with 21 bases left in between. The CDR3 is 16 residues long. The CDR3 loop is CASTPWSSGADNEQFF. The CDR3 DNA reads TGTGCCAGCACCCCGTGGTCGTCAGGCGCCGACAATGAGCAGTTCTTC.

The rearrangement uses TRBV5-1 and TRBJ2-7, with D maybe TRBD1 (6 bases). The V gene lost 2 bases and the J gene lost 7 bases, with 16 bases spanning the gap. The CDR3 runs to 14 residues. Germline V gene data show CDR1 as SGHRS and CDR2 as YFSETQ. CDR3 DNA: TGCGCCAGCAGCTTCTCCAGGGGAGTTACAGAGCAGTACTTC. Translation gives CASSFSRGVTEQYF.

This chain uses TRBV28 with TRBJ2-1; 8 nucleotides match TRBD2. Germline V lookup: CDR1 MDHEN, CDR2 SYDVKM. V gave up 6 bases and J gave up 6 bases; unmatched junction bases: 10. There are 15 residues in the CDR3. Here the CDR3 reads CASRNPGLEVNEQFF. The CDR3 bases are TGTGCCAGCAGAAACCCGGGACTAGAGGTCAATGAGCAGTTCTTC. The full variable domain, completed using reference TRBV28 and TRBJ2-1, is DVKVTQSSRYLVKRTGEKVFLECVQDMDHENMFWYRQDPGLGLRLIYFSYDVKMKEKGDIPEGYSVSREKKERFSLILESASTNQTSMYLCASRNPGLEVNEQFFGPGTRLTVL.